This T cell receptor beta chain was identified during a study of shared T cell receptors in the human thymus. Germline V gives CDR1 WNHNN, CDR2 SYGVQD (reference sequence). The V and J ends lost 8 bases and 5 bases respectively, with 15 bases between them. The CDR3 extends over 14 amino acids. Some clones are missing from TCRdb's copy, which holds only in-frame ones; the method was immunoSEQ multiplex PCR. The sample yields 500,000 to 750,000 clones, over 75% seen once. The sample also formed part of further work on human thymus T cells.

This TCR was recovered from a boy in the first two years of life with a congenital heart defect. This chain links TRBV10-1 with TRBJ1-4; possible D gene TRBD1, 5 bases. The sample consisted of thymocytes. Here the CDR3 reads CASSKGRVNEKLFF. CDR3 sequence (DNA): TGCGCCAGCTCCAAGGGCAGGGTGAATGAAAAACTGTTTTTT.